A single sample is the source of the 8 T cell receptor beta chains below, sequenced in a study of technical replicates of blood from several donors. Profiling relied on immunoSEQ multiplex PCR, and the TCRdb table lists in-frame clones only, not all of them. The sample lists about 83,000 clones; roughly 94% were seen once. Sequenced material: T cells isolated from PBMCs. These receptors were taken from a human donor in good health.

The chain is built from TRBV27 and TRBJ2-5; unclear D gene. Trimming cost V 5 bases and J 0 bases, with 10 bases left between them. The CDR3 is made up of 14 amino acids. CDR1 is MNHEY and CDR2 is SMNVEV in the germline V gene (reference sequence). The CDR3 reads CASSQAQYQETQYF. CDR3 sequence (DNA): TGTGCCAGCAGTCAGGCTCAGTACCAAGAGACCCAGTACTTC.

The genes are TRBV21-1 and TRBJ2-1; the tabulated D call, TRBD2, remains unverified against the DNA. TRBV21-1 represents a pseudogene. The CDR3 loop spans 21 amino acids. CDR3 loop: CASSNLEKSRPLEYSYNEQFF. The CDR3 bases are TGTGCCAGCAGCAACCTAGAAAAGAGTCGCCCGCTGGAATACTCCTACAATGAGCAGTTCTTC.

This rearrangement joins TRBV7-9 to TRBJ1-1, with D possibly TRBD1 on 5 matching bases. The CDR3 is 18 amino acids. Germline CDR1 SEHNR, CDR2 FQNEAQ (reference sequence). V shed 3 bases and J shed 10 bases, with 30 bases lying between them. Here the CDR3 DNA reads TGTGCCAGCAGCTTGCAGGGCGCATTTCAGCCACTTCCTCTGGGAGCTTTCTTT. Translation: CASSLQGAFQPLPLGAFF.

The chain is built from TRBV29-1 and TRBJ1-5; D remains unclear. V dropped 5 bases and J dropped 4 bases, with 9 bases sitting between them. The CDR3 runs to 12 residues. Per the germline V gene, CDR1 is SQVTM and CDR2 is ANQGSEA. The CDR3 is CSVSFMNQPQHF. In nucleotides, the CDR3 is TGCAGCGTTTCGTTTATGAATCAGCCCCAGCATTTT. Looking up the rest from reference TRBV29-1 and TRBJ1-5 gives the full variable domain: SAVISQKPSRDICQRGTSLTIQCQVDSQVTMMFWYRQQPGQSLTLIATANQGSEATYESGFVIDKFPISRPNLTFSTLTVSNMSPEDSSIYLCSVSFMNQPQHFGDGTRLSIL.

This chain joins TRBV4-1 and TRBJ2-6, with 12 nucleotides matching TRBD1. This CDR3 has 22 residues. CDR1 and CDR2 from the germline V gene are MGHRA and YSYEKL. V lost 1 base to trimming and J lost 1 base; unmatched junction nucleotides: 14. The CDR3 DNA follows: TGCGCCAGCAGCCAAGTGGGCTATGGGGGACAGGGGGCTAGATCTGGGGCCAACGTCCTGACTTTC. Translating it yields CASSQVGYGGQGARSGANVLTF.

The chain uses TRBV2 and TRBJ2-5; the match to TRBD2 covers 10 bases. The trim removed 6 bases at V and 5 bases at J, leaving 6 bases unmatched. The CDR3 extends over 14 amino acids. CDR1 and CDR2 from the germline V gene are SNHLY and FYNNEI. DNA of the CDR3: TGTGCCAGCAGAGAGCGGGAGGGCGAGGAGACCCAGTACTTC. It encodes CASREREGEETQYF.

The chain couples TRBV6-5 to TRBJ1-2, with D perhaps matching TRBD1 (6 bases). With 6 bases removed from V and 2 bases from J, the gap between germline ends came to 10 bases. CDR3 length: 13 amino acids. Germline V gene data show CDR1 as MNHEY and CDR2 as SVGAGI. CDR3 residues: CASRTTGNYGYTF. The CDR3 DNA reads TGTGCCAGCAGAACTACAGGGAACTATGGCTACACCTTC.

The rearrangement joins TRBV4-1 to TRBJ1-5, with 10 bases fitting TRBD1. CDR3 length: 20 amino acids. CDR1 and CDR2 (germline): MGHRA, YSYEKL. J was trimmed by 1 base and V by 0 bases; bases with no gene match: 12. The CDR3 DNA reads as TGCGCCAGCAGCCAAGATCCCGGAGGGGGACAGGGGTTGAGCAATCAGCCCCAGCATTTT. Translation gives CASSQDPGGGQGLSNQPQHF.